Listed here are 2 T cell receptor beta chains from one sample, sequenced in a study of CD8+CD57+ T cells in acquired aplastic anemia. Using genomic DNA as the template, TCR beta VDJ and CDR3 profiling was carried out. TCRdb reanalysed the reads using MiXCR and keeps one entry per CDR3 protein. Counted here are 200,000 to 250,000 distinct CDR3 sequences, approximately 35% occurring once; the ten biggest clones make up around 1.1%. The sample taken for sequencing was sorted CD4+, CD8+, or CD8+CD57+ T cells (not recorded which) from PBMCs. Receptors originate from a human donor in good health, serving as a control.

The rearrangement uses TRBV19 and TRBJ1-2; D remains ambiguous. The V gene lost 4 bases and the J gene lost 7 bases, with 19 bases spanning the gap. This CDR3 has 15 residues. Per the germline V gene, CDR1 is LNHDA and CDR2 is SQIVND (reference sequence). The chain's CDR3 is CASSTAISLPLGYTF. CDR3 coding DNA: TGTGCCAGTAGTACCGCGATATCCCTGCCCCTTGGCTACACCTTC.

The genes are TRBV5-1 and TRBJ2-1, with D perhaps matching TRBD1 (6 bases). The CDR3 extends over 15 amino acids. Germline-derived CDR1 and CDR2 are SGHRS and YFSETQ. The germline V and J ends were trimmed by 2 bases and 3 bases, with 12 bases remaining between them. The CDR3 sequence: CASSFQRQDYNEQFF. The CDR3 nucleotides read TGCGCCAGCAGCTTTCAACGACAGGACTACAATGAGCAGTTCTTC.